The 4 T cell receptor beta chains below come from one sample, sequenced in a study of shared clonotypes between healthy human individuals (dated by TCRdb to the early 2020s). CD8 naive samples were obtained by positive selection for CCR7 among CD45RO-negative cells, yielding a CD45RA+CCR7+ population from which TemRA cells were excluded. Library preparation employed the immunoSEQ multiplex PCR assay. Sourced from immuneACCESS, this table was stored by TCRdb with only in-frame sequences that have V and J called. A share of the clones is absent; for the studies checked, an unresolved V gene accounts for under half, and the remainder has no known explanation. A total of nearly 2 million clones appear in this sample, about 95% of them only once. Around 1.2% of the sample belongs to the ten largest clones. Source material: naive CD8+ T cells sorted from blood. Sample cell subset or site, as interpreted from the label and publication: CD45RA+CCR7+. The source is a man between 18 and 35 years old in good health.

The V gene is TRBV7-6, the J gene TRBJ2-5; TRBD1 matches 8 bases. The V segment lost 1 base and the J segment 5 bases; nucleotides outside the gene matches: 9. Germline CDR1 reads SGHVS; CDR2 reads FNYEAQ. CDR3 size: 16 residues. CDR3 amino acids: CASSLERTGGFETQYF. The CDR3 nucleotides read TGTGCCAGCAGCTTAGAGCGAACAGGGGGTTTTGAGACCCAGTACTTC.

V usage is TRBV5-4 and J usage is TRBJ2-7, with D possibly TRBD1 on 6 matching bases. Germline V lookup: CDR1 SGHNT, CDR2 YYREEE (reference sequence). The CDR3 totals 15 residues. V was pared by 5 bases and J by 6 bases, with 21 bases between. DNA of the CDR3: TGTGCCAGCAGAACAATGGGGGCGGTTCTCGGCGAGCAGTACTTC. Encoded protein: CASRTMGAVLGEQYF.

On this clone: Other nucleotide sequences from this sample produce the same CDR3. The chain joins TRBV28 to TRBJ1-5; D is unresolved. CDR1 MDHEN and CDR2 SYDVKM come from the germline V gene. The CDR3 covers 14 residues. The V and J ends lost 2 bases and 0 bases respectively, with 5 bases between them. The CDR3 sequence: CASSLAYSNQPQHF. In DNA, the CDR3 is TGTGCCAGCAGTTTAGCTTATAGCAATCAGCCCCAGCATTTT.

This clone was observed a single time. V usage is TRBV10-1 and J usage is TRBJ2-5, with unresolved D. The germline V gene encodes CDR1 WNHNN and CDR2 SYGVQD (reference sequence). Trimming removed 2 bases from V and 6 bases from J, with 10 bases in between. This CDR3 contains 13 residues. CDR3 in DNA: TGCGCCAGCAGTGAGACGATGCTAAAGACCCAGTACTTC. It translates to CASSETMLKTQYF.